A selection of T cell receptor beta chains follows, all from one sample in a study of graft-versus-host responses after intestinal transplantation. Clones were read by immunoSEQ multiplex PCR, and TCRdb kept only the in-frame ones, dropping some. The profile shows 85,000 to 100,000 clones, 85% to 95% of them singletons. No antigen is known for these receptors. The starting material was unstimulated CD8+ T cells sorted from spleen or lymph node cells, obtained before intestinal transplant. The receptors originated from a human donor who received an intestinal transplant. Both conserved end residues are part of each CDR3. A D gene is named only where the DNA matches it firmly. Clone size appears in some rows only: once, few, many, or a class for an expanded clone.

len: 13
v_gene: TRBV4-3
abundance: -
j_gene: TRBJ2-1
d_gene: -
CDR3nt: TGCGCCAGCAGCCAAGGAGGGAGGAATGAGCAGTTCTTC
CDR3aa: CASSQGGRNEQFF

len: 16
v_gene: TRBV11-3
abundance: -
j_gene: TRBJ2-7
d_gene: -
CDR3nt: TGTGCCAGCAGCTTTAGGGGCAGTGTGTCGGCCTCTGAGCAGTACTTC
CDR3aa: CASSFRGSVSASEQYF

len: 15
v_gene: TRBV7-8
abundance: once
j_gene: TRBJ1-2
d_gene: TRBD1
CDR3nt: TGTGCCAGCAGCTTCTCGACAGGGGACTACTATGGCTACACCTTC
CDR3aa: CASSFSTGDYYGYTF

len: 14
v_gene: TRBV27
abundance: -
j_gene: TRBJ1-1
d_gene: -
CDR3nt: TGTGCCAGCAGTTTAAACTCAGGGTACACTGAAGCTTTCTTT
CDR3aa: CASSLNSGYTEAFF

len: 16
v_gene: TRBV11-2
abundance: once
j_gene: TRBJ1-6
d_gene: TRBD1
CDR3nt: TGTGCCAGCAGCTTAGTCCGGGACAGGTATAATTCACCCCTCCACTTT
CDR3aa: CASSLVRDRYNSPLHF

len: 16
v_gene: TRBV28
abundance: -
j_gene: TRBJ2-7
d_gene: TRBD1
CDR3nt: TGTGCCAGCAGTTCACCGGGACAGGGGTCAACCTACGAGCAGTACTTC
CDR3aa: CASSSPGQGSTYEQYF

len: 16
v_gene: TRBV7-6
abundance: -
j_gene: TRBJ1-1
d_gene: -
CDR3nt: TGTGCCAGCAGCTTAGACGCGAGCCGACAGGACACTGAAGCTTTCTTT
CDR3aa: CASSLDASRQDTEAFF

len: 14
v_gene: TRBV6-5
abundance: -
j_gene: TRBJ2-7
d_gene: TRBD2
CDR3nt: TGTGCCAGCGGAATTAGCGGGGGCTCCTACGAGCAGTACTTC
CDR3aa: CASGISGGSYEQYF

len: 14
v_gene: TRBV29-1
abundance: -
j_gene: TRBJ1-2
d_gene: -
CDR3nt: TGCAGCGTTGAACGGGCAGGGACTAACTATGGCTACACCTTC
CDR3aa: CSVERAGTNYGYTF

len: 16
v_gene: TRBV7-9
abundance: -
j_gene: TRBJ1-2
d_gene: -
CDR3nt: TGTGCCAGCAGCCCCCTTTCGGGGACAACTTATGGTGGCTACACCTTC
CDR3aa: CASSPLSGTTYGGYTF

len: 13
v_gene: TRBV6-5
abundance: once
j_gene: TRBJ2-5
d_gene: TRBD2
CDR3nt: TGTGCCAGCAGCCACCGGGGGGAAGAGACCCAGTACTTC
CDR3aa: CASSHRGEETQYF

len: 11
v_gene: TRBV27
abundance: -
j_gene: TRBJ1-2
d_gene: -
CDR3nt: TGTGCCAGCGGCCAGGGTAAGGGCTACACCTTC
CDR3aa: CASGQGKGYTF

len: 13
v_gene: TRBV5-8
abundance: -
j_gene: TRBJ2-7
d_gene: TRBD1
CDR3nt: TGTGCCAGCAGACGAACAGGGGGCGACGAGCAGTACTTC
CDR3aa: CASRRTGGDEQYF

len: 14
v_gene: TRBV6-6
abundance: -
j_gene: TRBJ1-2
d_gene: -
CDR3nt: TGTGCCAGCAGCCCCGGAGCAGGGAACTATGGCTACACCTTC
CDR3aa: CASSPGAGNYGYTF

len: 14
v_gene: TRBV6-6
abundance: -
j_gene: TRBJ2-7
d_gene: -
CDR3nt: TGTGCCAGCAGCTTCGGGGGGCTGACGGACGAGCAGTACTTC
CDR3aa: CASSFGGLTDEQYF

len: 11
v_gene: TRBV6-5
abundance: -
j_gene: TRBJ1-5
d_gene: -
CDR3nt: TGTGCCAGCGGGGGGAGTCAGCCCCAGCATTTT
CDR3aa: CASGGSQPQHF

len: 13
v_gene: TRBV6-1
abundance: once
j_gene: TRBJ2-7
d_gene: -
CDR3nt: TGTGCCAGCGGGCAGGGTACTTCCTACGAGCAGTACTTC
CDR3aa: CASGQGTSYEQYF

len: 14
v_gene: TRBV30
abundance: -
j_gene: TRBJ2-6
d_gene: TRBD2
CDR3nt: TGTGCCTGGGCGGGAGGCACTGGGGCCAACGTCCTGACTTTC
CDR3aa: CAWAGGTGANVLTF

len: 15
v_gene: TRBV4-3
abundance: -
j_gene: TRBJ2-1
d_gene: -
CDR3nt: TGCGCCAGCGGCCAAGATTGGCAGGCGAACAATGAGCAGTTCTTC
CDR3aa: CASGQDWQANNEQFF

len: 13
v_gene: TRBV6-5
abundance: -
j_gene: TRBJ2-2
d_gene: TRBD1
CDR3nt: TGTGCCAGCAGGACAGGGGCCACCGGGGAGCTGTTTTTT
CDR3aa: CASRTGATGELFF

len: 14
v_gene: TRBV28
abundance: -
j_gene: TRBJ2-7
d_gene: TRBD1
CDR3nt: TGTGCCAGCAGTTTTCGGCAGGGGGTGGGCGAGCAGTACTTC
CDR3aa: CASSFRQGVGEQYF

len: 18
v_gene: TRBV13
abundance: -
j_gene: TRBJ2-2
d_gene: TRBD1
CDR3nt: TGTGCCAGCAGCTCCCTGACCTCCGGGACAGGGGTAACCGGGGAGCTGTTTTTT
CDR3aa: CASSSLTSGTGVTGELFF

len: 14
v_gene: TRBV7-8
abundance: -
j_gene: TRBJ2-7
d_gene: -
CDR3nt: TGTGCCAGCAGCCCACGAGGGAGCTCCTACGAGCAGTACTTC
CDR3aa: CASSPRGSSYEQYF

len: 13
v_gene: TRBV28
abundance: -
j_gene: TRBJ1-1
d_gene: -
CDR3nt: TGTGCCAGCAGTTTAGGGGGCCCTACTGAAGCTTTCTTT
CDR3aa: CASSLGGPTEAFF

len: 12
v_gene: TRBV6-5
abundance: -
j_gene: TRBJ2-7
d_gene: TRBD2
CDR3nt: TGTGCCACCCAGGGACTAGTCCACGAGCAGTACTTC
CDR3aa: CATQGLVHEQYF

len: 16
v_gene: TRBV4-1
abundance: -
j_gene: TRBJ2-5
d_gene: -
CDR3nt: TGCGCCAGCAGCCAAGAAACAGGATTGGCCCTAAAAGAGCAGTACTTC
CDR3aa: CASSQETGLALKEQYF

len: 13
v_gene: TRBV30
abundance: once
j_gene: TRBJ1-4
d_gene: -
CDR3nt: TGTGCCTGGAGTGTTATTACTAATGAAAAACTGTTTTTT
CDR3aa: CAWSVITNEKLFF

len: 16
v_gene: TRBV4-3
abundance: -
j_gene: TRBJ1-2
d_gene: TRBD1
CDR3nt: TGCGCCAGCAGCCAAGGGGAAACAGGGGGCGACTATGGCTACACCTTC
CDR3aa: CASSQGETGGDYGYTF

len: 14
v_gene: TRBV9
abundance: -
j_gene: TRBJ2-1
d_gene: -
CDR3nt: TGTGCCAGCAGCGTAGTCGGGGACAACAATGAGCAGTTCTTC
CDR3aa: CASSVVGDNNEQFF

len: 15
v_gene: TRBV27
abundance: -
j_gene: TRBJ1-5
d_gene: -
CDR3nt: TGTGCCAGCAGACCCCGGACAGCTAGCAATCAGCCCCAGCATTTT
CDR3aa: CASRPRTASNQPQHF

len: 16
v_gene: TRBV5-6
abundance: -
j_gene: TRBJ2-2
d_gene: -
CDR3nt: TGTGCCAGCAGCTTGCTGACAGACGCGAACACCGGGGAGCTGTTTTTT
CDR3aa: CASSLLTDANTGELFF

len: 16
v_gene: TRBV11-2
abundance: -
j_gene: TRBJ2-3
d_gene: TRBD2
CDR3nt: TGTGCCAGCAGCTTGTGGTCTAGCGGGGGGGAAGATACGCAGTATTTT
CDR3aa: CASSLWSSGGEDTQYF

len: 14
v_gene: TRBV27
abundance: -
j_gene: TRBJ1-5
d_gene: -
CDR3nt: TGTGCCAGCAGACGTGGCAGTAGCAATCAGCCCCAGCATTTT
CDR3aa: CASRRGSSNQPQHF

len: 13
v_gene: TRBV4-3
abundance: -
j_gene: TRBJ1-1
d_gene: -
CDR3nt: TGCGCCAGCAGCCAAGACGTTGACAGTGAAGCTTTCTTT
CDR3aa: CASSQDVDSEAFF

len: 12
v_gene: TRBV29-1
abundance: -
j_gene: TRBJ1-1
d_gene: -
CDR3nt: TGCAGCGTCCCGGACAGTCAAGTTGAAGCTTTCTTT
CDR3aa: CSVPDSQVEAFF

len: 19
v_gene: TRBV4-1
abundance: -
j_gene: TRBJ2-1
d_gene: -
CDR3nt: TGCGCCAGCAGCCAAGTATCCTATCGTGACAGGAGATTCTACAATGAGCAGTTCTTC
CDR3aa: CASSQVSYRDRRFYNEQFF

len: 18
v_gene: TRBV7-9
abundance: -
j_gene: TRBJ2-6
d_gene: TRBD1
CDR3nt: TGTGCCAGCAGCCCCCGGGACAGGGGGCGCTCTGGGGCCAACGTCCTGACTTTC
CDR3aa: CASSPRDRGRSGANVLTF

len: 14
v_gene: TRBV6-5
abundance: few
j_gene: TRBJ1-1
d_gene: -
CDR3nt: TGTGCCAGCAGTCCAATTGGCGGGAACACTGAAGCTTTCTTT
CDR3aa: CASSPIGGNTEAFF

len: 17
v_gene: TRBV30
abundance: -
j_gene: TRBJ1-2
d_gene: -
CDR3nt: TGTGCCTGGAGTATACAAGGACTCCCGGAGGGAAACTATGGCTACACCTTC
CDR3aa: CAWSIQGLPEGNYGYTF

len: 17
v_gene: TRBV6-1
abundance: -
j_gene: TRBJ2-1
d_gene: TRBD1
CDR3nt: TGTGCCAGCAGTGGCTACACTCCGGGACAGGTCTACAATGAGCAGTTCTTC
CDR3aa: CASSGYTPGQVYNEQFF

len: 20
v_gene: TRBV21-1
abundance: -
j_gene: TRBJ2-4
d_gene: -
CDR3nt: TGTGCCAGCAGCATATTGGAGATAATTGAGTTGGGGCAGATAAAAAACATTCAGTACTTC
CDR3aa: CASSILEIIELGQIKNIQYF

len: 16
v_gene: TRBV5-4
abundance: -
j_gene: TRBJ2-7
d_gene: TRBD2
CDR3nt: TGTGCCAGCAGCTTGGGGCTAGCGGGGGAAGCCTACGAGCAGTACTTC
CDR3aa: CASSLGLAGEAYEQYF

len: 13
v_gene: TRBV27
abundance: -
j_gene: TRBJ2-7
d_gene: -
CDR3nt: TGTGCCAGCAGTTTGACTAGTTCCTACGAGCAGTACTTC
CDR3aa: CASSLTSSYEQYF

len: 13
v_gene: TRBV4-3
abundance: -
j_gene: TRBJ2-7
d_gene: -
CDR3nt: TGCGCCAGCAGCCAGGGACTGTCCTACGAGCAGTACTTC
CDR3aa: CASSQGLSYEQYF

len: 16
v_gene: TRBV7-8
abundance: -
j_gene: TRBJ2-3
d_gene: TRBD2
CDR3nt: TGTGCCAGCAGCTCCTCTAGCGGGGGGGCGGCAGATACGCAGTATTTT
CDR3aa: CASSSSSGGAADTQYF

len: 14
v_gene: TRBV4-3
abundance: -
j_gene: TRBJ2-7
d_gene: TRBD1
CDR3nt: TGCGCCAGCAGCCCGGAATCGACAGGGAGCGAGCAGTACTTC
CDR3aa: CASSPESTGSEQYF

len: 18
v_gene: TRBV7-2
abundance: -
j_gene: TRBJ1-3
d_gene: -
CDR3nt: TGTGCCAGCAGCTTTTTCCATCGGGGGGGCCTCTCTGGAAACACCATATATTTT
CDR3aa: CASSFFHRGGLSGNTIYF

len: 15
v_gene: TRBV19
abundance: -
j_gene: TRBJ1-5
d_gene: TRBD1
CDR3nt: TGTGCCAGTAGTATATGGGGGACAGGGAATCAGCCCCAGCATTTT
CDR3aa: CASSIWGTGNQPQHF

len: 12
v_gene: TRBV27
abundance: -
j_gene: TRBJ2-7
d_gene: -
CDR3nt: TGTGCTACGAAGGGGCACCTCTACGAGCAGTACTTC
CDR3aa: CATKGHLYEQYF

len: 18
v_gene: TRBV4-1
abundance: -
j_gene: TRBJ2-1
d_gene: TRBD2
CDR3nt: TGCGCCAGCAGCCCTCCCCCCGTACTAGCGGGGGGGACGGATGAGCAGTTCTTC
CDR3aa: CASSPPPVLAGGTDEQFF

len: 12
v_gene: TRBV5-6
abundance: -
j_gene: TRBJ2-2
d_gene: TRBD2
CDR3nt: TGTGCCAGCAGCGGGGGGGCCGGGGAGCTGTTTTTT
CDR3aa: CASSGGAGELFF

len: 12
v_gene: TRBV6-8
abundance: -
j_gene: TRBJ2-1
d_gene: TRBD2
CDR3nt: TGTGCCAGGGATCTTAGCGGGGGGGGGCAGTTCTTC
CDR3aa: CARDLSGGGQFF

len: 14
v_gene: TRBV4-3
abundance: -
j_gene: TRBJ1-2
d_gene: TRBD1
CDR3nt: TGCGCCAGCAGCCCTAAGACAGGGAACTATGGCTACACCTTC
CDR3aa: CASSPKTGNYGYTF

len: 14
v_gene: TRBV23-1
abundance: -
j_gene: TRBJ1-1
d_gene: TRBD1
CDR3nt: TGCGCCAGCAGTCAAGGACAGGGGAACACTGAAGCTTTCTTT
CDR3aa: CASSQGQGNTEAFF

len: 16
v_gene: TRBV27
abundance: -
j_gene: TRBJ2-7
d_gene: TRBD2
CDR3nt: TGTGCCAGCAGAACTATAAACAGCGGGGGGGGATACGAGCAGTACTTC
CDR3aa: CASRTINSGGGYEQYF

len: 15
v_gene: TRBV7-9
abundance: -
j_gene: TRBJ2-1
d_gene: TRBD1
CDR3nt: TGTGCCAGCAGTCCATCGACAGGGAGCCACGATGAGCAGTTCTTC
CDR3aa: CASSPSTGSHDEQFF

len: 15
v_gene: TRBV19
abundance: -
j_gene: TRBJ2-3
d_gene: TRBD2
CDR3nt: TGTGCCAGTAGACCTCAAGAACTAGCGGGGGCGACGCAGTATTTT
CDR3aa: CASRPQELAGATQYF

len: 13
v_gene: TRBV14
abundance: -
j_gene: TRBJ1-1
d_gene: -
CDR3nt: TGTGCCAGCAGCCTATTAGTTAACACTGAAGCTTTCTTT
CDR3aa: CASSLLVNTEAFF

len: 14
v_gene: TRBV7-8
abundance: -
j_gene: TRBJ2-3
d_gene: -
CDR3nt: TGTGCCAGCAGCTTAGATTTCAGGAAAGATACGCAGTATTTT
CDR3aa: CASSLDFRKDTQYF

len: 16
v_gene: TRBV11-3
abundance: -
j_gene: TRBJ2-5
d_gene: TRBD2
CDR3nt: TGTGCCAGCAGCCCCCGGGGTAGCGGGGGATCAGAGACCCAGTACTTC
CDR3aa: CASSPRGSGGSETQYF